These T cell receptor beta chains were read from a single sample in a study of blood T cells in healthy people across ages. MiXCR, applied by TCRdb to the 5' RACE reads, yields one record per CDR3 protein. The repertoire includes 800,000 to 950,000 distinct CDR3 sequences, roughly 29% of them detected once, and roughly a tenth sits in the top ten. This same sample was also taken into another study, of T cells of mothers and their children.

Sequenced: blood. These receptors were taken from a woman aged 40 to 50 in good health. Both conserved end residues are part of each CDR3. The D gene is left open where the match is weak. Size is omitted from some rows. Given values are once, few, many or a class for expanded clones.

TRBJ2-3	-	TRBV15	TRBD2	TGTGCCACCAGCAGAGACCGAGTAGCGGGGTCAGATACGCAGTATTTT	CATSRDRVAGSDTQYF
TRBJ1-3	few	TRBV20-1	-	TGCAGTGCTAGTCCTCAGCGGATGGTGTCCTCTGGAAACACCATATATTTT	CSASPQRMVSSGNTIYF
TRBJ2-7	once	TRBV30	-	TGTGCCTGGAGTCCTGACTACAATGAGCAGTACTTC	CAWSPDYNEQYF
TRBJ2-1	many	TRBV2	TRBD2	TGTGCCAGCAGATTAGCGGGGGGTTTCTACAATGAGCAGTTCTTC	CASRLAGGFYNEQFF
TRBJ1-2	few	TRBV14	TRBD1	TGTGCCAGCAGCCAGGCCGGGACAGGAGGCTCTGGCTACACCTTC	CASSQAGTGGSGYTF
TRBJ2-2	-	TRBV20-1	-	TGCAGTGCTAGAGGGGGGGGGCAGAACACCGGGGAGCTGTTTTTT	CSARGGGQNTGELFF
TRBJ2-1	-	TRBV12-3/TRBV12-4	-	TGTGCCAGCAGCCTTGGGGTAGGGACCAATGAGCAGTTCTTC	CASSLGVGTNEQFF
TRBJ2-3	-	TRBV3-1	-	TGTGCCAGCAGGCTACGGGGAAGGACCACAGATACGCAGTATTTT	CASRLRGRTTDTQYF
TRBJ2-6	many	TRBV25-1	-	TGTGCCAGCAGTGATGGCCGCGGGATTAGCTCTGGGGCCAACGTCCTGACTTTC	CASSDGRGISSGANVLTF
TRBJ2-7	many	TRBV4-1	TRBD2	TGCGCCAGCAGCCAATATAGCGGGGGAAGCTCCTACGAGCAGTACTTC	CASSQYSGGSSYEQYF
TRBJ2-6	few	TRBV6-5	TRBD1	TGTGCCAGCAGTTACGGGACAGTCGGGACTGGGGCCAACGTCCTGACTTTC	CASSYGTVGTGANVLTF
TRBJ2-7	-	TRBV5-1	-	TGCGCCAGCAACTTTGGGGACTCAGAATTCGAGCAGTACTTC	CASNFGDSEFEQYF
TRBJ2-5	many	TRBV5-5	-	TGTGCCAGCAGCTTGGCGGAGTACCAAGAGACCCAGTACTTC	CASSLAEYQETQYF
TRBJ1-2	-	TRBV12-3/TRBV12-4	-	TGTGCCAGCAGCCCGGGACCCGGAGGGAACTATGGCTACACCTTC	CASSPGPGGNYGYTF
TRBJ2-3	-	TRBV7-2	TRBD2	TGTGCCAGCAGCTTAGAGGGGAGGGCTGGAGATACGCAGTATTTT	CASSLEGRAGDTQYF
TRBJ1-2	-	TRBV28	-	TGTGCCAGCAGTCCCCAATATGGCTACACCTTC	CASSPQYGYTF
TRBJ2-5	few	TRBV18	TRBD2	TGTGCCAGCTCACCATCCAGCGGGGGGGCCCGAGAGACCCAGTACTTC	CASSPSSGGARETQYF
TRBJ2-5	few	TRBV25-1	-	TGTGCCAGCAGTGAACGGGGCAGGAGTAGCCAAGAGACCCAGTACTTC	CASSERGRSSQETQYF
TRBJ2-5	many	TRBV4-1	-	TGCGCCAGCAGCCCCAAGCCACCTCAAGAGACCCAGTACTTC	CASSPKPPQETQYF
TRBJ2-7	many	TRBV14	-	TGTGCCAGCAGCCAAGATCATGCGGGTTTTGCCTACGAGCAGTACTTC	CASSQDHAGFAYEQYF
TRBJ2-3	-	TRBV9	-	TGTGCCAGCAGCACGACCGACAGGGATACGCAGTATTTT	CASSTTDRDTQYF
TRBJ1-1	few	TRBV11-2	TRBD1	TGTGCCAGCAGCTTACGGGGACAGGCCGCGACTGAAGCTTTCTTT	CASSLRGQAATEAFF
TRBJ2-5	-	TRBV3-1	TRBD2	TGTGCCAGCAGCCAAGATATCGGACTAGCGGGGGGGCTAGTGACCCAGTACTTC	CASSQDIGLAGGLVTQYF
TRBJ1-1	few	TRBV11-2	TRBD1	TGTGCCAGCAGCTCGGGACAGGGGGCGGTTGAAGCTTTCTTT	CASSSGQGAVEAFF
TRBJ1-6	many	TRBV20-1	-	TGCAGTGCTAGATTCGACCAAAATTCACCCCTCCACTTT	CSARFDQNSPLHF
TRBJ2-7	many	TRBV13	TRBD1	TGTGCCAGCAGCCCTGGACAGGGGGAAGGAGACGAGCAGTACTTC	CASSPGQGEGDEQYF
TRBJ1-5	few	TRBV28	TRBD1	TGTGCCAGCAGTTCACCCGGCCGGACAGGGGGAAATCAGCCCCAGCATTTT	CASSSPGRTGGNQPQHF
TRBJ2-7	many	TRBV29-1	TRBD1	TGCAGCGTTGAAACCCCCAGGGGGTCCTCCTACGAGCAGTACTTC	CSVETPRGSSYEQYF
TRBJ2-7	few	TRBV6-5	-	TGTGTCATAAAAAGTGGTCTAAGCTCCTACGAGCAGTACTTC	CVIKSGLSSYEQYF
TRBJ1-1	few	TRBV7-2	TRBD1	TGTGCCAGCACCTTAGGGGCAGGGGGGTACACTGAAGCTTTCTTT	CASTLGAGGYTEAFF
TRBJ1-2	many	TRBV7-2	-	TGTGCCAGCAGCTTATCCTCAGGGCGCCGAAACTATGGCTACACCTTC	CASSLSSGRRNYGYTF
TRBJ2-5	-	TRBV7-9	-	TGTGCCAGCATCCGTTGGGGGGCGGGGGAGACCCAGTACTTC	CASIRWGAGETQYF
TRBJ2-5	many	TRBV5-1	-	TGCGCCAGCAGCATAGGGCCGACTCAAGAGACCCAGTACTTC	CASSIGPTQETQYF
TRBJ1-2	few	TRBV15	-	TGTGCCACCAGCACAGGGGTGCGGGCTCCCTCGGGCTACACCTTC	CATSTGVRAPSGYTF
TRBJ1-1	-	TRBV27	TRBD1	TGTGCCAGCACCGCGACAGGGGCGAACACTGAAGCTTTCTTT	CASTATGANTEAFF
TRBJ2-3	-	TRBV9	TRBD2	TGTGCCAGCAGCGTAGCCCCGACTAGCTTGACAGATACGCAGTATTTT	CASSVAPTSLTDTQYF
TRBJ1-2	many	TRBV5-1	TRBD1	TGCGCCAGCAGCTTGACCGCAGGGGGCGGCTATGGCTACACCTTC	CASSLTAGGGYGYTF
TRBJ1-3	few	TRBV28	-	TGTGCCAGCACGGTCGACCCTCGGTACACCATATATTTT	CASTVDPRYTIYF
TRBJ2-1	-	TRBV2	-	TGTGCCAGCATAATTCCGGCAATTTACAATGAGCAGTTCTTC	CASIIPAIYNEQFF
TRBJ2-7	-	TRBV28	-	TGTGCCAGCAAGACAGGACTCTTATACGAGCAGTACTTC	CASKTGLLYEQYF
TRBJ1-5	few	TRBV20-1	TRBD1	TGCAGTGCTAGAGGGACAGGCCGTAGCAATCAGCCCCAGCATTTT	CSARGTGRSNQPQHF
TRBJ2-3	many	TRBV9	TRBD1	TGTGCCAGCAGCGTATGGGCAGGGGGCGTTGGAGATACGCAGTATTTT	CASSVWAGGVGDTQYF
TRBJ2-7	few	TRBV9	-	TGTGCCAGCAGCAAGACCCCCCATCGACGGGAAAATACCTACGAGCAGTACTTC	CASSKTPHRRENTYEQYF
TRBJ2-2	-	TRBV5-1	-	TGCGCCAGCAGCTTGCCAGGGGCTGGCACCGGGGAGCTGTTTTTT	CASSLPGAGTGELFF
TRBJ2-3	-	TRBV6-2/TRBV6-3	-	TGTGCCAGCATCCCCGGGAGAGATACGCAGTATTTT	CASIPGRDTQYF
TRBJ1-5	few	TRBV14	-	TGTGCCAGCAGCAAAATGAGCAATCAGCCCCAGCATTTT	CASSKMSNQPQHF
TRBJ2-3	-	TRBV20-1	-	TGCAGTACTAGAACGAGCCCCCCCACAGATACGCAGTATTTT	CSTRTSPPTDTQYF
TRBJ2-5	-	TRBV6-5	TRBD2	TGTGCCAGCAGGCAACTAGCGGGGGTTCGCGAGACCCAGTACTTC	CASRQLAGVRETQYF
TRBJ2-3	many	TRBV5-1	-	TGCGCCAGCAGCTACCAAGGACGGGAAAGCACAGATACGCAGTATTTT	CASSYQGRESTDTQYF
TRBJ2-3	many	TRBV7-2	-	TGTGCCAGCAGCTTACACGGGGGGCGCACAGATACGCAGTATTTT	CASSLHGGRTDTQYF
TRBJ1-6	few	TRBV18	-	TGTGCCAGCTCACCAAGGGGGTCAGGGTATAATTCACCCCTCCACTTT	CASSPRGSGYNSPLHF
TRBJ2-5	few	TRBV5-1	-	TGCGCCAGCAGCTTGGATGGGCCAGGACAAACCCAGTACTTC	CASSLDGPGQTQYF
TRBJ1-5	few	TRBV7-2	-	TGTGCCAGCACCTTAGAATTCAGGTTGAATCAGCCCCAGCATTTT	CASTLEFRLNQPQHF
TRBJ2-5	many	TRBV2	-	TGTGCCAGCAGTGAAGTAGGTGGTCTGCAAGAGACCCAGTACTTC	CASSEVGGLQETQYF
TRBJ1-1	-	TRBV7-9	TRBD1	TGTGCCAGCAGCTTATGGGCAGGGGGTATAAACACTGAAGCTTTCTTT	CASSLWAGGINTEAFF
TRBJ2-2	few	TRBV7-3	TRBD1	TGTGCCAGCAGCTTAAAGTCTTGGGGACAGGGACGAACCGGGGAGCTGTTTTTT	CASSLKSWGQGRTGELFF
TRBJ1-5	once	TRBV6-2/TRBV6-3	-	TGTGCCAGCAGTTACAGGTCCTTCAGGGTCTTTTCGCATCAGCCCCAGCATTTT	CASSYRSFRVFSHQPQHF
TRBJ2-1	-	TRBV11-2	TRBD2	TGTGCCAGCAGCTTAGGCAGAGGACTAGCGGGAACACCAGTGCGCTCCTACAATGAGCAGTTCTTC	CASSLGRGLAGTPVRSYNEQFF
TRBJ2-6	few	TRBV4-1	-	TGCGCCAGCAGCCCCACACAGGGTAATGGGGCCAACGTCCTGACTTTC	CASSPTQGNGANVLTF